Below are 9 T cell receptor beta chains sequenced from a single sample in a study of OX40 agonist ivuxolimab in advanced cancers. The protocol was immunoSEQ multiplex PCR, while the TCRdb copy is restricted to in-frame clones and leaves out a portion. The table has more than 70,000 clones, roughly 90% seen once. This sample comprised CD4+ or CD8+ T cells sorted from blood, obtained in a trial of the OX40 agonist ivuxolimab. The receptors shown here come from an adult with an advanced solid tumor such as melanoma, head and neck, liver or kidney cancer.

This chain uses TRBV5-1 with TRBJ2-3; D not resolved. Trimming shortened V by 0 bases and J by 0 bases, and 14 bases separated the two germline ends. Looked up from germline, CDR1 is SGHRS and CDR2 is YFSETQ. The CDR3 length is 17 residues. CDR3 bases: TGCGCCAGCAGCTTGGCCTTTCAGGCTACTAGCACAGATACGCAGTATTTT. It specifies CASSLAFQATSTDTQYF.

This clone came up a few times. V and J are TRBV6-5 and TRBJ2-7; 8 bases agree with TRBD2. Trimming removed 6 bases from V and 7 bases from J; junction bases left unmatched: 11. The CDR3 totals 14 residues. Per germline, CDR1 MNHEY and CDR2 SVGAGI. CDR3 residues: CASSPPGRVGEQYF. The CDR3, as DNA: TGTGCCAGCAGCCCCCCCGGGAGGGTGGGAGAGCAGTACTTC.

This clone was observed once. The chain links TRBV5-1 to TRBJ2-1; no reliable D call. CDR1 SGHRS and CDR2 YFSETQ come from the germline V gene. V was cut by 4 bases and J by 7 bases, with 15 bases left in between. This CDR3 is 14 amino acids long. The CDR3 is CASSADQVWNEQFF. The DNA of the CDR3 is TGCGCCAGCAGCGCAGACCAGGTGTGGAATGAGCAGTTCTTC. The whole variable domain, filled in from reference TRBV5-1 and TRBJ2-1, reads KAGVTQTPRYLIKTRGQQVTLSCSPISGHRSVSWYQQTPGQGLQFLFEYFSETQRNKGNFPGRFSGRQFSNSRSEMNVSTLELGDSALYLCASSADQVWNEQFFGPGTRLTVL.

The chain combines TRBV4-1 with TRBJ2-7; perhaps TRBD1 as D (5 bases). The CDR3 has 15 residues. Germline V gene data show CDR1 as MGHRA and CDR2 as YSYEKL. V lost 1 base, J lost 2 bases, and 12 bases lay in between. As DNA, the CDR3 is TGCGCCAGCAGCCAAGTTGGTAGGGGCGCCTACGAGCAGTACTTC. Protein: CASSQVGRGAYEQYF.

This sequence joins TRBV5-1 and TRBJ1-1; D unclear. Trimming shortened V by 0 bases and J by 3 bases, and 6 bases separated the two germline ends. The CDR3 spans 13 residues. From germline, CDR1 is SGHRS and CDR2 YFSETQ. CDR3 amino acids: CASSLAGYTEAFF. The CDR3 DNA reads TGCGCCAGCAGCTTGGCCGGATACACTGAAGCTTTCTTT.

This clone occurred once. The chain joins TRBV19 to TRBJ1-2; 7 bases fit TRBD1. The CDR3 is made up of 12 amino acids. With 6 bases clipped from V and 7 bases from J, the junction kept 5 bases outside the gene matches. Germline CDR1 and CDR2: LNHDA and SQIVND (reference sequence). The DNA for the CDR3 is TGTGCCAGTAGAGGCCCAGGGGGTGGCTACACCTTC. It specifies CASRGPGGGYTF.

V usage is TRBV25-1 and J usage is TRBJ2-3; D not resolved. CDR1 is MGHDK, CDR2 SYGVNS, per germline. V was cut by 8 bases and J by 1 base, with 16 bases left in between. This CDR3 has 15 amino acids. The CDR3 region is CASRLRQYCTDTQYF. The CDR3 region has the DNA TGTGCCAGCCGATTACGACAATATTGCACAGATACGCAGTATTTT.

The gene calls are TRBV6-5 and TRBJ2-2; unclear D gene. V was pared by 1 base and J by 7 bases, with 13 bases between. The germline CDR1 and CDR2 sequences are MNHEY and SVGAGI. CDR3 size: 15 residues. DNA of the CDR3: TGTGCCAGCAGTTACTTCGCCTTAGGTGGCGGGGAGCTGTTTTTT. It translates to CASSYFALGGGELFF.

The chain combines TRBV15 with TRBJ1-1, with 7 bases aligning to TRBD1. J lost 0 bases, V lost 0 bases, and 4 bases had no gene match. This CDR3 region has 16 residues. Germline CDR1 is LNHNV and CDR2 is YYDKDF (reference sequence). CDR3 sequence: CATSRDLGQLNTEAFF. As DNA, the CDR3 is TGTGCCACCAGCAGAGATTTGGGACAGTTGAACACTGAAGCTTTCTTT.